This T cell receptor beta chain derives from a study of blood T cell repertoires in COVID-19. Study-wide background: The samples span acute and convalescent COVID-19 from the United States, Italy and Spain. The cDNA or gDNA used as material had been derived from T cells, B-cell-depleted T cells, or PBMCs.

Germline V lookup: CDR1 SGHTA, CDR2 FQGNSA. The CDR3 loop spans 16 amino acids. Unmatched junction bases numbered 10, after V lost 1 base and J lost 5 bases. Authors' data handling: Reference gene primer amplification gave nucleated cell count estimates. The assay was immunoSEQ multiplex PCR, and TCRdb's table has in-frame clones only and misses some. The V and J calls and the clone size are those of that table, but D and trimming were determined from the DNA. The sample shows about 60,000 clones, approximately 82% of them seen only once. The chain links TRBV7-2 to TRBJ1-2; 7 bases line up with TRBD1. The sequence came from a woman aged 80 or over with acute or convalescent COVID-19. The sample taken for sequencing was peripheral blood. The CDR3 spells CASSLDRGRAMYGYTF. The CDR3 bases are TGTGCCAGCAGCTTAGACAGGGGCAGGGCAATGTATGGCTACACCTTC. Looking up the rest from reference TRBV7-2 and TRBJ1-2 gives the full variable domain: GAGVSQSPSNKVTEKGKDVELRCDPISGHTALYWYRQSLGQGLEFLIYFQGNSAPDKSGLPSDRFSAERTGGSVSTLTIQRTQQEDSAVYLCASSLDRGRAMYGYTFGSGTRLTVV.